This T cell receptor (beta chain) is from a study of early T cells in non-severe SARS-CoV-2 infection. Study information: From unsorted whole blood, bulk RNA was sequenced, and the chains remained unpaired.

Unique molecular identifiers were attached to individual cDNA molecules. One entry per CDR3 protein, called by TCRdb with MiXCR from the 5' RACE reads. The profile covers some 57,000 distinct CDR3 sequences, with roughly 8.2% appearing a single time and about 4.2% taken by the ten largest. This clonotype was recorded at least ten times. The CDR3 runs 15 residues. V was trimmed by 2 bases and J by 2 bases, leaving 10 bases between them. In germline, CDR1 is SGHTA, CDR2 FQGTGA. This sequence was found in an adult who was a healthcare worker with PCR-confirmed SARS-CoV-2 infection or an uninfected control (not recorded which). This chain uses TRBV7-3 with TRBJ2-1; D remains ambiguous. Sequencing was done on a sample of whole blood. Here the CDR3 reads CASSLSRTTYNEQFF. CDR3 sequence (DNA): TGTGCCAGCAGCTTATCCAGGACCACCTACAATGAGCAGTTCTTC.